The 10 T cell receptor beta chains below were found in one sample sequenced in a study of stem cell transplantation in POMP-related autoinflammatory disease. Assay used: immunoSEQ multiplex PCR; TCRdb lists only in-frame clones, some missing. Seen here are 25,000 to 30,000 clones, more than 75% observed once, and the top ten hold over 2.5%. Material: CD4+ T cells from PBMCs, obtained before stem cell transplantation. The receptors here all came from a human donor with POMP-related autoinflammation and immune dysregulation (PRAID).

This chain connects TRBV11-3 to TRBJ2-5; D call uncertain. Germline V gene lookup returns CDR1 SGHNT and CDR2 YENEEA. Between the trimmed V and J ends, which lost 1 base and 0 bases, there was a span of 9 bases. This CDR3 region has 15 residues. CDR3 loop: CASSLGSSNQETQYF. As DNA, the CDR3 is TGTGCCAGCAGCTTAGGATCAAGTAACCAAGAGACCCAGTACTTC.

The gene calls are TRBV5-1 and TRBJ1-2; maybe TRBD1 (6 bases). CDR1 is SGHRS and CDR2 is YFSETQ in the germline V gene. The CDR3 has 14 residues. V shed 3 bases and J shed 6 bases, with 15 bases lying between them. Written as DNA, the CDR3 is TGCGCCAGCAGCTCGGATCAGGGGCCCCATGGCTACACCTTC. Residues: CASSSDQGPHGYTF.

This chain connects TRBV18 to TRBJ2-3; TRBD1 is a possible D gene (5 bases). Trimming pared 2 bases from V and 4 bases from J, leaving 7 bases between. The CDR3 length is 13 residues. CDR1 and CDR2 (germline): KGHSH, LQKENI. The CDR3 DNA reads TGTGCCAGCTCACCAGGGGCCCCAGATACGCAGTATTTT. Translating gives CASSPGAPDTQYF.

This chain connects TRBV28 to TRBJ1-1, with D possibly TRBD1 on 6 matching bases. From germline, CDR1 is MDHEN and CDR2 SYDVKM. V lost 10 bases and J 4 bases, leaving 19 bases between the germline ends. The CDR3 is 14 residues long. The CDR3 sequence: CAINEGGDLTEAFF. The CDR3 bases are TGTGCCATCAATGAGGGGGGCGATCTCACTGAAGCTTTCTTT.

J is TRBJ2-5 and V is TRBV7-8; D not resolved. The CDR3 runs 13 residues. Germline values: CDR1 SGHVS, CDR2 FQNEAQ. Deletions cut 5 bases from V and 3 bases from J, with 10 bases between. This CDR3 reads CASSPTREETQYF. Written as DNA, the CDR3 is TGTGCCAGCAGCCCGACCCGGGAAGAGACCCAGTACTTC.

The chain recombines TRBV10-3 with TRBJ2-1, with D maybe TRBD2 (5 bases). CDR3 length: 12 amino acids. Trimming shortened V by 5 bases and J by 8 bases, and 10 bases separated the two germline ends. The germline V gene encodes CDR1 ENHRY and CDR2 SYGVKD. The chain's CDR3 is CAISKERDEQFF. The CDR3 DNA sequence: TGTGCCATCAGTAAGGAGAGGGATGAGCAGTTCTTC.

This clone was seen a handful of times. The chain is built from TRBV5-1 and TRBJ2-3; D call uncertain. There are 13 residues in the CDR3. Germline V lookup: CDR1 SGHRS, CDR2 YFSETQ. V was shortened by 0 bases and J by 5 bases, with 7 bases between the two germline ends. CDR3 bases: TGCGCCAGCAGCTTGGCCGACGGAGATACGCAGTATTTT. It is translated as CASSLADGDTQYF.

This clone occurred a few times. The rearrangement uses TRBV4-2 and TRBJ2-3; 7 bases are shared with TRBD2. The CDR3 is 16 residues long. Germline V CDR1 and CDR2: LGHNA, YNFKEQ. The V segment lost 5 bases and the J segment 1 base; nucleotides outside the gene matches: 9. CDR3 region: CASSNFGTSGTDTQYF. The CDR3 DNA reads as TGTGCCAGCAGCAATTTTGGCACTAGCGGCACAGATACGCAGTATTTT.

The J gene is TRBJ1-5, the V gene TRBV4-1; D is uncertain. V lost 1 base, J lost 0 bases, and 7 bases lay in between. The length of the CDR3 is 15 residues. Germline CDR1 MGHRA, CDR2 YSYEKL. The CDR3, as DNA: TGCGCCAGCAGCCAAGCACAAAATAGCAATCAGCCCCAGCATTTT. This codes for CASSQAQNSNQPQHF.

CDR3 sequence (DNA): TGTGCCTGGAGTTCCTCCAGTGAGACCCAGTACTTC. It specifies CAWSSSSETQYF. The chain combines TRBV30 with TRBJ2-5; unclear D gene. V was pared by 2 bases and J by 5 bases, with 9 bases between. Germline V CDR1 and CDR2: GTSNPN, SVGIG (reference sequence). The CDR3 length is 12 residues.